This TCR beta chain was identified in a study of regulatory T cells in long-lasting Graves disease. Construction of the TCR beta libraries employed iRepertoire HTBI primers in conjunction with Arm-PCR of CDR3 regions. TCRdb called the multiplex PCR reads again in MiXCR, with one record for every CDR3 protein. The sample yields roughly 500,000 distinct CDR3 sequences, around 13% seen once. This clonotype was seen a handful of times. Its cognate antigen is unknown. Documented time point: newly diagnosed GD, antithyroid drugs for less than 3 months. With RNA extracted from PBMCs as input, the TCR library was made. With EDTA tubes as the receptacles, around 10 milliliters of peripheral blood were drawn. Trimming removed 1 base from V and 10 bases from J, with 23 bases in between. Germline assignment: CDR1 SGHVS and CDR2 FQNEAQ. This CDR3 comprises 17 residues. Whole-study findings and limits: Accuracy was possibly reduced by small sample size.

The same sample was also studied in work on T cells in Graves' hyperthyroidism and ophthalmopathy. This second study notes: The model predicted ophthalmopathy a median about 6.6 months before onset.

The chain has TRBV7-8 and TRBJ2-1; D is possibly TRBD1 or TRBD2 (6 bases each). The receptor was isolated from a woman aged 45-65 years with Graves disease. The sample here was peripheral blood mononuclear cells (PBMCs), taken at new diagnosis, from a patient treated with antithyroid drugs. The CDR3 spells CASSLDKWGQPGREQFF. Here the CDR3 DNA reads TGTGCCAGCAGCTTAGATAAATGGGGACAACCGGGGAGGGAGCAGTTCTTC.